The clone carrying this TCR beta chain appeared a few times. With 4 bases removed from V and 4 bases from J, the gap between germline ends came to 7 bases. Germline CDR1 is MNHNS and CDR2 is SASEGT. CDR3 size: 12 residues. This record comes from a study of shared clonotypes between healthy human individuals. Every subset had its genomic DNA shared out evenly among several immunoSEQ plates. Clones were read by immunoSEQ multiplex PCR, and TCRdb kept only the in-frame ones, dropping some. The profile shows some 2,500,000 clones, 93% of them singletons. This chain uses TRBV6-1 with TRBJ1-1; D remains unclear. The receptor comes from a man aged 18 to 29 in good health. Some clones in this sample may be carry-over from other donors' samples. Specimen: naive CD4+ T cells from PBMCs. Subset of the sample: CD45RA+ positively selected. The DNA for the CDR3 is TGTGCCAGCAGTGTTGCCCTCACTGAAGCTTTCTTT. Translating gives CASSVALTEAFF.